This entry lists 13 T cell receptor beta chains sequenced from one sample in a study of T cells in Graves' hyperthyroidism and ophthalmopathy. Amplification of TCR beta CDR3 regions was performed using RNA transcripts as template. Primed by the HTBI set, a first-round RT-PCR was run on the TCR CDR3. TCRdb re-derived calls from the multiplex PCR reads in MiXCR, one entry per CDR3 protein. This sample yields about 700,000 distinct CDR3 sequences, of which about 14% are seen a single time; 10% belongs to the top ten. The sample taken for sequencing was blood. The receptor set was obtained from a young woman with Graves' hyperthyroidism.

This clonotype came up many times. The chain uses TRBV7-9 and TRBJ2-3; weak D call: TRBD2 (6 bases). The CDR3 has 12 amino acids. Between the trimmed V and J ends, which lost 3 bases and 9 bases, there was a span of 10 bases. From germline, CDR1 is SEHNR and CDR2 FQNEAQ (reference sequence). CDR3 bases: TGTGCCAGCAGCTTGGGAGGACCCACGCAGTATTTT. Translation gives CASSLGGPTQYF.

In this sample, this clonotype turned up many times. The chain combines TRBV2 with TRBJ1-1, with TRBD1 matching 10 bases. The CDR3 sequence is 13 residues long. Germline V CDR1 and CDR2: SNHLY, FYNNEI. V dropped 11 bases and J dropped 6; count of bases not matched to a gene: 9. The CDR3 sequence: CADRQGAKPEAFF. In nucleotides, the CDR3 is TGTGCCGACCGACAGGGGGCAAAACCTGAAGCTTTCTTT.

This clonotype was seen ten or more times. The V gene is TRBV18, the J gene TRBJ2-1, with no clear D. Deletions cut 1 base from V and 3 bases from J, with 10 bases between. Germline lookup yields CDR1 KGHSH and CDR2 LQKENI. The CDR3 length is 15 residues. CDR3 coding DNA: TGTGCCAGCTCACCACTGGTGAATAGCTACAATGAGCAGTTCTTC. It is translated as CASSPLVNSYNEQFF.

This clonotype was seen repeatedly, ten times or more. This chain connects TRBV7-2 to TRBJ2-7; D gene uncertain. Trimming took off 5 bases at V and 2 bases at J, with 10 bases between the two ends. Germline V gene lookup returns CDR1 SGHTA and CDR2 FQGNSA. The CDR3 is 13 amino acids. CDR3 sequence (DNA): TGTGCCAGCAGCCGGTTAAATACCTACGAGCAGTACTTC. It encodes CASSRLNTYEQYF.

The chain couples TRBV6-5 to TRBJ2-2, with 11 nucleotides matching TRBD2. Germline-derived CDR1 and CDR2 are MNHEY and SVGAGI. CDR3 length: 17 amino acids. J gave up 4 bases and V 2 bases, and 6 bases lay outside the gene matches. CDR3 bases: TGTGCCAGCAGTTACGGATCTAGCGGGAGGTTCACCGGGGAGCTGTTTTTT. It encodes CASSYGSSGRFTGELFF.

This clonotype was counted only a few times. J is TRBJ2-4 and V is TRBV2; D is unclear. CDR1 is SNHLY, CDR2 FYNNEI, per germline. Trimming took off 3 bases at V and 12 bases at J, with 9 bases between the two ends. This CDR3 is 11 amino acids long. CDR3 coding DNA: TGTGCCAGCAGTGAGGGCTTGGATCAGTACTTC. As protein: CASSEGLDQYF.

This clonotype was recorded at least ten times. The chain links TRBV15 to TRBJ2-1; either TRBD1 or TRBD2 may fit D (5 bases each). The V gene lost 6 bases and the J gene lost 0 bases, with 12 bases spanning the gap. Per the germline V gene, CDR1 is LNHNV and CDR2 is YYDKDF (reference sequence). The CDR3 has 15 residues. CDR3 bases: TGTGCCACCAGGTTCGGGACGAGCTCCTACAATGAGCAGTTCTTC. It translates to CATRFGTSSYNEQFF. Combining the CDR3 with reference TRBV15 and TRBJ2-1 gives the whole variable domain DAMVIQNPRYQVTQFGKPVTLSCSQTLNHNVMYWYQQKSSQAPKLLFHYYDKDFNNEADTPDNFQSRRPNTSFCFLDIRSPGLGDTAMYLCATRFGTSSYNEQFFGPGTRLTVL.

This clonotype was seen more than once but under ten times. V gene TRBV24-1 combines with J gene TRBJ2-1, with 10 bases identical to TRBD2. This CDR3 region has 15 residues. The ends lost 5 bases at V and 6 bases at J; junction bases unmatched: 6. Germline CDR1 KGHDR, CDR2 SFDVKD. The CDR3 region is CATSGASGRGNEQFF. As DNA, the CDR3 is TGTGCCACCAGTGGGGCTAGCGGGAGAGGCAATGAGCAGTTCTTC.

V gene TRBV19 combines with J gene TRBJ1-3, with 7 nucleotides matching TRBD1. The CDR3 has 16 residues. The germline CDR1 and CDR2 sequences are LNHDA and SQIVND (reference sequence). V shed 7 bases, J shed 0 bases, and the junction held 9 bases outside the gene matches. CDR3 bases: TGTGCCAGTATCCGGGACAGTAGTCTCTCTGGAAACACCATATATTTT. Residues: CASIRDSSLSGNTIYF.

This clonotype was counted between two and nine times. CDR3 in DNA: TGTGCCTGGGCCCCCGGGACAGGGTACAATGAGCAGTTCTTC. The encoded protein is CAWAPGTGYNEQFF. The chain employs TRBV30 and TRBJ2-1; 9 bases align to TRBD1. Germline V CDR1 and CDR2: GTSNPN, SVGIG (reference sequence). The CDR3 length is 14 residues. V shed 5 bases and J 4 bases; nucleotides not matched to a gene: 6.

The V call is TRBV6-1, the J call TRBJ1-5; D is unresolved. The V and J ends lost 6 bases and 3 bases respectively, with 18 bases between them. CDR1 and CDR2 from the germline V gene are MNHNS and SASEGT. This CDR3 has 16 amino acids. The CDR3 DNA is TGTGCCAGCAGCCCCTCCGGGTGGAAGGACAATCAGCCCCAGCATTTT. It specifies CASSPSGWKDNQPQHF.

This clonotype came up a few times. This rearrangement joins TRBV15 to TRBJ1-1, with TRBD1 matching over 7 bases. J gave up 4 bases and V 3 bases, and 5 bases lay outside the gene matches. Germline CDR1 is LNHNV and CDR2 is YYDKDF (reference sequence). This CDR3 is 14 amino acids long. The CDR3 loop is CATSRNQGGTEAFF. CDR3 nucleotides: TGTGCCACCAGCAGGAACCAGGGGGGCACTGAAGCTTTCTTT.

The genes are TRBV7-3 and TRBJ2-5, with 8 bases that match TRBD1. Germline V gene sequence: CDR1 SGHTA, CDR2 FQGTGA. The length of the CDR3 is 15 residues. V was clipped by 2 bases and J by 5 bases; unmatched bases: 7. CDR3 in DNA: TGTGCCAGCAGCTTAGGCAGGGGGCAGGGGGAGACCCAGTACTTC. Its translation is CASSLGRGQGETQYF.